These 7 T cell receptor beta chains originate from one sample sequenced in a study of T and B cells in COVID-19 patients. Each TRB amplification used roughly 220-550 ng of genomic DNA from blood. TRB rearrangements were amplified by multiplex PCR with BIOMED2 TRB-A/B primers. MiXCR was run by TCRdb on the multiplex PCR reads, yielding one entry per CDR3 protein. The sample consists of under 6,000 distinct CDR3 sequences, roughly 27% of them appearing once. Sequenced sample: blood. Receptor source: a human donor with active COVID-19.

This clonotype was found a few times. The chain joins TRBV5-1 to TRBJ2-5; D is tentatively TRBD1 or TRBD2 (5 bases each). The germline CDR1 and CDR2 sequences are SGHRS and YFSETQ. The CDR3 is made up of 15 amino acids. The V end was cut by 5 bases, the J end by 0 bases, with 14 bases between. CDR3 sequence reads: CASRHDGGDQETQYF. The DNA of the CDR3 is TGCGCCAGCAGACATGATGGGGGAGACCAAGAGACCCAGTACTTC.

To note about this clonotype: The final CDR3 position lacks the conserved phenylalanine or tryptophan, pointing to a likely read error. The gene calls are TRBV19 and TRBJ2-5; 10 nucleotides line up with TRBD1. The J call may be incorrect, as the DNA end agrees better with TRBJ2-1. This CDR3 is 14 amino acids long. Germline V gene sequence: CDR1 LNHDA, CDR2 SQIVND (reference sequence). CDR3 nucleotide sequence: TGTGCCAGTACTCAGGACAGGGGGAGAGAGACCCAGTTCTTA. This sequence encodes CASTQDRGRETQFL.

Ten or more counts support this clonotype. The chain links TRBV12-3 or TRBV12-4 to TRBJ1-2; D unresolved. The CDR3 contains 15 residues. V gave up 4 bases and J gave up 0 bases, with 12 bases separating them. In DNA, the CDR3 is TGTGCCAGCAGTTCCGTGGGCACTTCTAACTATGGCTACACCTTC. It specifies CASSSVGTSNYGYTF.

In its sample, this clonotype was seen many times. The chain has TRBV6-5 and TRBJ1-2; a possible D gene is TRBD1 (6 bases). The CDR3 extends over 14 amino acids. V was pared by 6 bases and J by 4 bases, with 15 bases between. Germline V gene data show CDR1 as MNHEY and CDR2 as SVGAGI. For the CDR3, the DNA is TGTGCCAGCAGGTCCTCAGGGGCCGGCTATGGCTACACCTTC. It specifies CASRSSGAGYGYTF.

This clonotype was observed a few times. This rearrangement joins TRBV20-1 to TRBJ2-5; no firm D call. Germline values: CDR1 DFQATT, CDR2 SNEGSKA (reference sequence). The CDR3 has 13 amino acids. Trimming took off 8 bases at V and 5 bases at J, with 18 bases between the two ends. This chain's CDR3 is CSRTLTGLETQYF. CDR3 nucleotide sequence: TGCAGTCGGACCTTGACGGGCCTGGAGACCCAGTACTTC.

In this sample, this clonotype is medium-sized (0.01 to 0.1%). J is TRBJ1-6 and V is TRBV5-1; TRBD1 agrees at 7 bases. V was clipped by 2 bases and J by 10 bases; unmatched bases: 9. Per germline, CDR1 SGHRS and CDR2 YFSETQ. This CDR3 has 15 amino acids. CDR3 in DNA: TGCGCCAGCAGCTTAGGACAGGAGCGCTACTCACCCCTCCACTTT. Translating it yields CASSLGQERYSPLHF.

The J gene is TRBJ2-3, the V gene TRBV4-1; 7 nucleotides align to TRBD2. Germline loops: CDR1 MGHRA, CDR2 YSYEKL. The V segment lost 0 bases and the J segment 4 bases; nucleotides outside the gene matches: 4. The CDR3 is 15 residues long. The CDR3 loop is CASSQDWREPDTQYF. Written as DNA, the CDR3 is TGCGCCAGCAGCCAAGATTGGCGGGAGCCAGATACGCAGTATTTT.